The clone carrying this T cell receptor (beta chain) showed up just a few times. The ends lost 6 bases at V and 6 bases at J; junction bases unmatched: 5. CDR1 MNHEY and CDR2 SMNVEV come from the germline V gene (reference sequence). The CDR3 is made up of 15 amino acids. The data stem from a study of T cells of healthy individuals. TCRdb analysed the 5' RACE reads with MiXCR anew, one entry per CDR3 protein. The repertoire holds tens of thousands of distinct CDR3 sequences, with 15% to 20% as singletons. The genes are TRBV27 and TRBJ2-2; 12 bases are shared with TRBD2. This clonotype was sampled from a human donor in good health. CDR3 protein: CASSWTSGTAGELFF. DNA for the CDR3: TGTGCCAGCAGCTGGACTAGCGGGACAGCCGGGGAGCTGTTTTTT.